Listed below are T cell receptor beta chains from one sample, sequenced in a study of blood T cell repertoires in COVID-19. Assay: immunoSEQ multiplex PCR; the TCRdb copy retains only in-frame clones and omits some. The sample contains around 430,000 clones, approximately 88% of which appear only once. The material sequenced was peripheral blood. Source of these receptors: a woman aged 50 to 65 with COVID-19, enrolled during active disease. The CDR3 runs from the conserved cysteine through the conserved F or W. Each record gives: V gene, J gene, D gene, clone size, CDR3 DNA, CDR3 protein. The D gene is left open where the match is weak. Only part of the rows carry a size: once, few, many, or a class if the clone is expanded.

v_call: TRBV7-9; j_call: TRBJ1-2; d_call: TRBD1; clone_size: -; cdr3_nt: TGTGCCAGCAGCTTGTCGTCGACAGGGAGTTTGAACTATGGCTACACCTTC; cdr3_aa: CASSLSSTGSLNYGYTF
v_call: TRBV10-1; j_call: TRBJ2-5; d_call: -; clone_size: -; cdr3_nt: TGCGCCAGCAGTAACGCGTTTGAGACCCAGTACTTC; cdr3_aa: CASSNAFETQYF
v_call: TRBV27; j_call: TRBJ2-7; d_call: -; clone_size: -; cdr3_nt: TGTGCCAGCAGTTTAGGGGACATCTACGAGCAGTACTTC; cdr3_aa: CASSLGDIYEQYF
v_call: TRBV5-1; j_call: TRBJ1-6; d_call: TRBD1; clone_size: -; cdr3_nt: TGCGCCAGCAGCGCTGGACAGGGGGGCCATTCACCCCTCCACTTT; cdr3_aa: CASSAGQGGHSPLHF
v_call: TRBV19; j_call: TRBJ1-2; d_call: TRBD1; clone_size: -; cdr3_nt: TGTGCCAGTAGTATAAGTACAGGGGGCTGGTATGGCTACACCTTC; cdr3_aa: CASSISTGGWYGYTF
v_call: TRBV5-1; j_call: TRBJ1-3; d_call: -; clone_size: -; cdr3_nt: TGCGCCAGCAGCTTAGAGGGGGTAGCTGGAAACACCATATATTTT; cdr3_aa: CASSLEGVAGNTIYF
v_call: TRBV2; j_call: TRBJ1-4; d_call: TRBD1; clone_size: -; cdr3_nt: TGTGCCAGCATTCGGGACAGGAGGGAAAAACTGTTTTTT; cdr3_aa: CASIRDRREKLFF
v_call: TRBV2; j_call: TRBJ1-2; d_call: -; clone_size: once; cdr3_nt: TGTGCCAGCATCCAGGGGATGCCCCTAGGCTACACCTTC; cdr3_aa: CASIQGMPLGYTF
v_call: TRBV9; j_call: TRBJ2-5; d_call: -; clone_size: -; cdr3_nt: TGTGCCAGCAGCGGAAATATGTGGACTCCTCGGGGGAAGGAGACCCAGTACTTC; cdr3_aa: CASSGNMWTPRGKETQYF
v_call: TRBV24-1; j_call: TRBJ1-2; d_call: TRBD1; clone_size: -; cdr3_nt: TGTGCCACCAGTGAGGCGACAGGGCAGAACTATGGCTACACCTTC; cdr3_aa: CATSEATGQNYGYTF
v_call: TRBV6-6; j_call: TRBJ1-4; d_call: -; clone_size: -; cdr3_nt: TGTGCCAGCACCGCAAAGATGGCAGGCGACGAAAAACTGTTTTTT; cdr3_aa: CASTAKMAGDEKLFF
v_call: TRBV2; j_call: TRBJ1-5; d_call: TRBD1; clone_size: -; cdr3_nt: TGTGCCAGCAGTGCCGTCCCGGGACAGGGGGTAGGTAATCAGCCCCAGCATTTT; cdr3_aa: CASSAVPGQGVGNQPQHF
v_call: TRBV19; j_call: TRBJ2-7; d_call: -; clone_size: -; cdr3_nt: TGTGCCAGTAGTCAGGGGACACAACCTTACGAGCAGTACTTC; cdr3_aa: CASSQGTQPYEQYF
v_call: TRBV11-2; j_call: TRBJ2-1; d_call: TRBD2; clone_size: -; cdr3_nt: TGTGCCAGCAGCCGTACCGGGACTACTAACAATGAGCAGTTCTTC; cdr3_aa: CASSRTGTTNNEQFF
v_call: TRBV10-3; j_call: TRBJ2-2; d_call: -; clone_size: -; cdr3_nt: TGTGCCATCAGTGTACGGGGTTACCCGAACACCGGGGAGCTGTTTTTT; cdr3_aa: CAISVRGYPNTGELFF
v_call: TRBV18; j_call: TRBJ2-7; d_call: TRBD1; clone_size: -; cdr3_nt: TGTGCCAGCTCACCAAGCCAGGGGGCGACCCTTTTGGACGAGCAGTACTTC; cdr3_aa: CASSPSQGATLLDEQYF
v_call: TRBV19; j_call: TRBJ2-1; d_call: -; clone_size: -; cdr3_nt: TGTGCCAGCCAGGACACCTCCTACAATGAGCAGTTCTTC; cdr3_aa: CASQDTSYNEQFF
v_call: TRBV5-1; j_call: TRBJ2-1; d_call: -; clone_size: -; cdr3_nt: TGCGCCAGCAGCTCCCTGGGGAGAAGCTCCTACAATGAGCAGTTCTTC; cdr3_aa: CASSSLGRSSYNEQFF
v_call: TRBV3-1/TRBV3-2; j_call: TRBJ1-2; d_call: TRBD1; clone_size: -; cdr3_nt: TGTGCCAGCAGCCCATGGACAGGGAAGGGCTACACCTTC; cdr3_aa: CASSPWTGKGYTF
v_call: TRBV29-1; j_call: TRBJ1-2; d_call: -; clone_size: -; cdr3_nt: TGCAGCGCTACAGGGAACTATGGCTACACCTTC; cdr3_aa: CSATGNYGYTF
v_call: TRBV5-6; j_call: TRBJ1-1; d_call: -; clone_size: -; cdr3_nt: TGTGCCAGCAGCTTGGGTTCCCCAGAAGCTTTCTTT; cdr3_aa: CASSLGSPEAFF
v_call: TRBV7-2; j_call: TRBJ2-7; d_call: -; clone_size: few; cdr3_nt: TGTGCCAGCAGCTTAGTAGCCCAATCCCCATACGAGCAGTACTTC; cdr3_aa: CASSLVAQSPYEQYF
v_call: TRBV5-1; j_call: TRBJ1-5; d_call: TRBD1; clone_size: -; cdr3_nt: TGCGCCAGCAGCTTGGCGGACAGGGGTAAAGTAAACAATCAGCCCCAGCATTTT; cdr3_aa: CASSLADRGKVNNQPQHF
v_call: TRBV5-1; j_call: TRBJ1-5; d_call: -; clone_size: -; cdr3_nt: TGCGCCAGCAGCCTAGAGGCCGGTAGCAATCAGCCCCAGCATTTT; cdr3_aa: CASSLEAGSNQPQHF
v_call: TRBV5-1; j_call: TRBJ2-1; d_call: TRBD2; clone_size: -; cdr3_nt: TGCGCCAGCAGCCTCCCCGGGACTAGCGGGGGGAATGAGCAGTTCTTC; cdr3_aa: CASSLPGTSGGNEQFF
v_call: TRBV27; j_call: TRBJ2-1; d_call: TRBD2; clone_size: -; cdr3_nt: TGTGCCAGCAGTTTATCGATGACTAGCGGGGGGGGATACAATGAGCAGTTCTTC; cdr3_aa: CASSLSMTSGGGYNEQFF
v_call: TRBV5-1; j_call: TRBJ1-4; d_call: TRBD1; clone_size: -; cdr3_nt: TGCGCCAGCAGGTCCCCTCAGGGGGCGCCTGGAAAACTGTTTTTT; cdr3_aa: CASRSPQGAPGKLFF
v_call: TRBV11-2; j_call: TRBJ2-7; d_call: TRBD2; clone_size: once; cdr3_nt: TGTGCCAGCAGCGTAGGGACTAGCGGCAATTACGAGCAGTACTTC; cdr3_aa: CASSVGTSGNYEQYF
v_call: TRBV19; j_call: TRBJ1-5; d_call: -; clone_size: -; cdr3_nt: TGTGCCAGTAGTCCATGGACAGCTGACCGTAATCAGCCCCAGCATTTT; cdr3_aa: CASSPWTADRNQPQHF
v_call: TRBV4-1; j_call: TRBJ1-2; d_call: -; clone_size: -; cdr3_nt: TGCGCCAGCAGCCCGCGGGACCGACAATCCTATGGCTACACCTTC; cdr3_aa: CASSPRDRQSYGYTF
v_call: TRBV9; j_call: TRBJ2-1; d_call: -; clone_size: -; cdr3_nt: TGTGCCAGCAGGAGCGCGGGGAGCAATGAGCAGTTCTTC; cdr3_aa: CASRSAGSNEQFF
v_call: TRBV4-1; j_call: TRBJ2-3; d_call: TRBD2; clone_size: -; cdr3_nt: TGCGCCAGCAGCCAAGGTTGGGGCGGGGGAGGAAGCACAGATACGCAGTATTTT; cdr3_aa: CASSQGWGGGGSTDTQYF
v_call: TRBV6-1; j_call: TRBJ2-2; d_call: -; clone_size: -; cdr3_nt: TGTGCCAGCAGTGATCGGGGTACAGTCACCGGGGAGCTGTTTTTT; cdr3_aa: CASSDRGTVTGELFF
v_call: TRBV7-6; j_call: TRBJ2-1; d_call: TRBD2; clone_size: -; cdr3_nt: TGTGCCAGCAGCTTAAGGGCCCCGCCTAGCGGGGGACCAAACAATGAGCAGTTCTTC; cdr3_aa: CASSLRAPPSGGPNNEQFF
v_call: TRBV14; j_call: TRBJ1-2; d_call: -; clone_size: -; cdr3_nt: TGTGCCAGCAGCCAAGGACAGAATGGCTACACCTTC; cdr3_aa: CASSQGQNGYTF
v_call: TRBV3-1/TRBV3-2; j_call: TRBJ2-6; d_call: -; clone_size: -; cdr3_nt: TGTGCCAGCAGTTCACCAGGCGCCTCTGGGGCCAACGTCCTGACTTTC; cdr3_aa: CASSSPGASGANVLTF
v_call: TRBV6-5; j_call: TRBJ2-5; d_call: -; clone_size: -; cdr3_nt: TGTGCCAGCAGGCTGTCGGGGGAGGAGACCCAGTACTTC; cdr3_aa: CASRLSGEETQYF
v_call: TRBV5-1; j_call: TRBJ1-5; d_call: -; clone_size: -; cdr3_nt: TGCGCCAGCAGCCTAGGAAAAGGAAATCAGCCCCAGCATTTT; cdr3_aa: CASSLGKGNQPQHF
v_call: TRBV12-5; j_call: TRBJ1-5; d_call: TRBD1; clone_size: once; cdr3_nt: TGTGCTAGTGGTTTGGTACGAAAGGAAGGACAGGATAGCAATCAGCCCCAGCATTTT; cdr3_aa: CASGLVRKEGQDSNQPQHF
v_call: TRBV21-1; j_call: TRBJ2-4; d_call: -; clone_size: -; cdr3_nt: TGTGCCAGCAGCAAAAAACCGGGACAGGTACGGTCGGGCAAAAACATTCAGTACTTC; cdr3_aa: CASSKKPGQVRSGKNIQYF
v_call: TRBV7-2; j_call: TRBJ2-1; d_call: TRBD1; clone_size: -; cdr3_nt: TGTGCCAGCAGCTCCGGACAGGTTCCCAATGAGCAGTTCTTC; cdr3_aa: CASSSGQVPNEQFF
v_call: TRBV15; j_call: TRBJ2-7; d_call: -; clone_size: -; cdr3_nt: TGTGCCACCAGCAGAGATGCGGGACGCGAGCAGTACTTC; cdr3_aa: CATSRDAGREQYF
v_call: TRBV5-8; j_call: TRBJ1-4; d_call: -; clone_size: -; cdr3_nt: TGTGCCAGCAGCCTCCCGGCAACTAATGAAAAACTGTTTTTT; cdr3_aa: CASSLPATNEKLFF